Presented here are 27 T cell receptor beta chains from one specimen sequenced in a study of T cell responses to AZD1222 COVID-19 vaccine. Sequencing was performed with immunoSEQ multiplex PCR; in TCRdb, only in-frame clones are kept and a portion is missing. The sample includes more than 100,000 clones, 80% to 90% of them seen just once. The material sequenced was peripheral blood, taken on day 0 of AZD1222 vaccination. The receptor source for this set is an adult in good health.

The rearrangement links TRBV3-1 (or the pseudogene TRBV3-2) to TRBJ1-3; D is uncertain. Trimming cost V 9 bases and J 2 bases, with 11 bases left between them. Germline V gene sequence: CDR1 LGHDT, CDR2 YNNKEL (reference sequence). CDR3 length: 13 residues. This chain's CDR3 is CASRGQTGNTIYF. The CDR3 DNA sequence: TGTGCCAGTCGAGGGCAGACTGGAAACACCATATATTTT.

This chain links TRBV4-1 with TRBJ2-7, with 8 bases fitting TRBD2. V lost 3 bases to trimming and J lost 2 bases; unmatched junction nucleotides: 0. This CDR3 region has 13 residues. Germline V gene lookup returns CDR1 MGHRA and CDR2 YSYEKL. The DNA for the CDR3 is TGCGCCAGCAGCCAGGGACTAGCCTACGAGCAGTACTTC. Protein product: CASSQGLAYEQYF.

The rearrangement uses TRBV10-1 and TRBJ2-1, with D unresolved. V dropped 2 bases and J dropped 1 base, with 6 bases sitting between them. Germline CDR1 reads WNHNN; CDR2 reads SYGVQD (reference sequence). The CDR3 loop spans 14 amino acids. The CDR3 bases are TGCGCCAGCAGTGAGGATCGGTCCTACAATGAGCAGTTCTTC. Protein product: CASSEDRSYNEQFF.

V gene TRBV3-1 (or the pseudogene TRBV3-2) combines with J gene TRBJ1-5; D gene unclear. The length of the CDR3 is 13 residues. The germline V gene encodes CDR1 LGHDT and CDR2 YNNKEL (reference sequence). The V and J ends lost 1 base and 4 bases respectively, with 5 bases between them. The CDR3 spells CASSQVANQPQHF. The CDR3 DNA follows: TGTGCCAGCAGCCAAGTTGCGAATCAGCCCCAGCATTTT.

The V and J genes are TRBV5-1 and TRBJ1-4; no reliable D call. The V and J ends lost 4 bases and 7 bases respectively, with 20 bases between them. CDR3 size: 16 residues. CDR1 and CDR2 (germline): SGHRS, YFSETQ. Here the CDR3 DNA reads TGCGCCAGCAGCCTAACTTGGAGGGAGAGCCTTGAAAAACTGTTTTTT. It translates to CASSLTWRESLEKLFF.

The chain couples TRBV4-2 to TRBJ2-1; TRBD2 matches 8 bases. This CDR3 contains 16 residues. Germline trimming cut 0 bases from V and 8 bases from J; bases unmatched to any gene: 9. The V gene's germline CDR1 is LGHNA and CDR2 YNFKEQ. The CDR3 DNA reads as TGTGCCAGCAGCCAAGATCCGGGAGGGGGGGCCCATGAGCAGTTCTTC. Translation gives CASSQDPGGGAHEQFF.

This sequence joins TRBV9 and TRBJ1-1; 7 nucleotides agree with TRBD1. With V trimmed by 0 bases and J by 6 bases, 5 bases remained unmatched. The length of the CDR3 is 14 residues. Germline lookup yields CDR1 SGDLS and CDR2 YYNGEE. CDR3 coding DNA: TGTGCCAGCAGCGTAGTAGGGGGACAGCCTGAAGCTTTCTTT. It specifies CASSVVGGQPEAFF.

The chain couples TRBV6-5 to TRBJ2-1; the match to TRBD1 covers 9 bases. Trimming removed 6 bases from V and 9 bases from J; junction bases left unmatched: 12. CDR3 length equals 15 residues. The germline CDR1 and CDR2 sequences are MNHEY and SVGAGI. The CDR3 bases are TGTGCCAGCAGACTCACAGGGGGCCAGGTCGGTGAGCAGTTCTTC. The encoded protein is CASRLTGGQVGEQFF.

The J gene is TRBJ2-1, the V gene TRBV10-1; D may be TRBD2 (5 bases). Germline CDR1 and CDR2: WNHNN and SYGVQD (reference sequence). Trimming removed 6 bases at V and 6 bases at J, with 18 bases between. The length of the CDR3 is 15 residues. The CDR3 reads CASRLSASLGNEQFF. The CDR3, as DNA: TGCGCCAGCAGACTGAGCGCTAGCCTGGGCAATGAGCAGTTCTTC.

V is TRBV19 and J is TRBJ1-2; D is ambiguous. Germline V gene data show CDR1 as LNHDA and CDR2 as SQIVND (reference sequence). The CDR3 totals 13 residues. Trimming cost V 3 bases and J 6 bases, with 11 bases left between them. Here the CDR3 reads CASSMGRADGYTF. The CDR3 DNA is TGTGCCAGTAGTATGGGGAGGGCGGATGGCTACACCTTC.

The chain carries TRBV6-2 or TRBV6-3 and TRBJ1-5; D is unclear. Trimming took off 4 bases at V and 3 bases at J, with 7 bases between the two ends. Germline loops: CDR1 MNHEY, CDR2 SVGEGT. The CDR3 runs to 13 residues. The CDR3, as DNA: TGTGCCAGCAGTTCCGTCGACAATCAGCCCCAGCATTTT. Translating it yields CASSSVDNQPQHF.

The chain is built from TRBV25-1 and TRBJ2-7; 8 nucleotides match TRBD1. Germline V lookup: CDR1 MGHDK, CDR2 SYGVNS. The CDR3 runs 15 residues. The junction had 19 bases not matched to a gene; V was cut back by 11 bases and J by 7 bases. The CDR3: CAHPLGQGRGDEQYF. As DNA, the CDR3 is TGTGCCCACCCCTTAGGACAGGGCAGGGGAGATGAGCAGTACTTC.

The chain employs TRBV30 and TRBJ1-2, with D unresolved. V was clipped by 4 bases and J by 2 bases, with 8 bases between them. The germline gives CDR1 GTSNPN, CDR2 SVGIG (reference sequence). The CDR3 is made up of 12 amino acids. The CDR3: CAWTHGNYGYTF. CDR3 DNA sequence: TGTGCCTGGACCCACGGCAACTATGGCTACACCTTC.

The rearrangement joins TRBV6-5 to TRBJ1-2; maybe TRBD1 (5 bases). In germline, CDR1 is MNHEY, CDR2 SVGAGI. V was trimmed by 6 bases and J by 13 bases, leaving 21 bases between them. This CDR3 has 13 residues. CDR3 DNA: TGTGCCAGCAGCCCAACCCGGTTTCAGGGATGCACCTTC. This encodes CASSPTRFQGCTF.

This clone was seen just once. The chain links TRBV7-9 to TRBJ1-3; maybe TRBD1 (5 bases). CDR3 length: 12 amino acids. V lost 4 bases and J 10 bases, leaving 11 bases between the germline ends. Germline values: CDR1 SEHNR, CDR2 FQNEAQ (reference sequence). The DNA of the CDR3 is TGTGCCAGCAGCTACGGGGGGACGACCATATATTTT. It specifies CASSYGGTTIYF.

The genes are TRBV10-2 and TRBJ1-2; a weak D match, TRBD1 (6 bases). Trimming cost V 8 bases and J 4 bases, with 20 bases left between them. The CDR3 contains 15 residues. The V gene's germline CDR1 is WSHSY and CDR2 SAAADI. DNA of the CDR3: TGCGCCAGCGGATGGACAGAACCGAGCCTCTATGGCTACACCTTC. Translating it yields CASGWTEPSLYGYTF.

V gene TRBV30 combines with J gene TRBJ1-5; D gene unclear. This CDR3 has 15 amino acids. The V end lost 1 base, the J end lost 0 bases, and 10 bases lay between the germline ends. Germline loops: CDR1 GTSNPN, CDR2 SVGIG (reference sequence). The CDR3 loop is CAWSGRPFSNQPQHF. CDR3 DNA: TGTGCCTGGAGTGGCCGCCCCTTTAGCAATCAGCCCCAGCATTTT.

This rearrangement joins TRBV4-3 to TRBJ2-2; D unresolved. V lost 3 bases and J lost 5, with 22 bases in between. The germline gives CDR1 LGHNA, CDR2 YSLEER. CDR3 length equals 18 residues. The CDR3 region has the DNA TGCGCCAGCAGCCAGAACACTCCGGACCCCGGTTTTACCGGGGAGCTGTTTTTT. Protein sequence: CASSQNTPDPGFTGELFF.

The gene calls are TRBV7-2 and TRBJ1-3; D is uncertain. From germline, CDR1 is SGHTA and CDR2 FQGNSA. The CDR3 is 14 amino acids. Trimming stripped 1 base from V and 4 bases from J, with 8 bases between. The CDR3 region is CASSLGPSGNTIYF. CDR3 nucleotide sequence: TGTGCCAGCAGCTTAGGACCTTCCGGAAACACCATATATTTT.

This rearrangement joins TRBV27 to TRBJ1-2; D not resolved. Germline CDR1 reads MNHEY; CDR2 reads SMNVEV (reference sequence). This CDR3 is built from 12 residues. V was pared by 5 bases and J by 7 bases, with 11 bases between. Here the CDR3 reads CASSRGYGGYTF. The CDR3 nucleotides are TGTGCCAGCAGTCGAGGGTATGGTGGCTACACCTTC.

The J gene is TRBJ1-2, the V gene TRBV6-2 or TRBV6-3; no reliable D call. CDR3 size: 14 residues. Trimming shortened V by 3 bases and J by 2 bases, and 10 bases separated the two germline ends. Looked up from germline, CDR1 is MNHEY and CDR2 is SVGEGT. CDR3 sequence reads: CASSYTALNYGYTF. The CDR3 DNA reads TGTGCCAGCAGTTATACAGCGCTCAACTATGGCTACACCTTC.

This chain links TRBV2 with TRBJ1-1; maybe TRBD1 (6 bases). V dropped 6 bases and J dropped 6 bases, with 11 bases sitting between them. Per the germline V gene, CDR1 is SNHLY and CDR2 is FYNNEI. This CDR3 comprises 12 residues. CDR3 region: CASREQGPEAFF. CDR3 nucleotide sequence: TGTGCCAGCAGAGAACAGGGCCCTGAAGCTTTCTTT.

The rearrangement links TRBV14 to TRBJ1-1, with a tentative D call TRBD1 (6 bases). Germline V gives CDR1 SGHDN, CDR2 FVKESK. Trimming removed 5 bases at V and 3 bases at J, with 10 bases between. CDR3 length: 13 amino acids. The CDR3 DNA reads as TGTGCCAGCAGCAGGACAGCCGACACTGAAGCTTTCTTT. Its translation: CASSRTADTEAFF.

The CDR3 here is CASSLGGAFYGYTF. The DNA for the CDR3 is TGTGCCAGCAGCTTAGGGGGGGCATTCTATGGCTACACCTTC. The genes are TRBV7-9 and TRBJ1-2; D is perhaps TRBD1 (6 bases). The germline gives CDR1 SEHNR, CDR2 FQNEAQ (reference sequence). The CDR3 contains 14 residues. Trimming took 1 base from V and 4 from J, leaving 10 bases between them. The full variable domain, completed using reference TRBV7-9 and TRBJ1-2, is DTGVSQNPRHKITKRGQNVTFRCDPISEHNRLYWYRQTLGQGPEFLTYFQNEAQLEKSRLLSDRFSAERPKGSFSTLEIQRTEQGDSAMYLCASSLGGAFYGYTFGSGTRLTVV.

The rearrangement uses TRBV4-1 and TRBJ1-1; D uncertain. V gave up 0 bases and J gave up 4 bases, with 12 bases separating them. The germline CDR1 and CDR2 sequences are MGHRA and YSYEKL. The CDR3 has 15 residues. In nucleotides, the CDR3 is TGCGCCAGCAGCCAAGATGAGATGGAGGGCACTGAAGCTTTCTTT. It translates to CASSQDEMEGTEAFF.

The chain has TRBV2 and TRBJ1-6; no definite D call. The CDR3 length is 14 residues. Per germline, CDR1 SNHLY and CDR2 FYNNEI. V gave up 1 base and J gave up 9 bases, with 10 bases separating them. The CDR3 DNA follows: TGTGCCAGCAGTGAAGTCGGCGCAGGTTCACCCCTCCACTTT. Residues: CASSEVGAGSPLHF.

This chain joins TRBV7-8 and TRBJ1-4; perhaps TRBD1 as D (6 bases). This CDR3 has 14 amino acids. The V end was cut by 2 bases, the J end by 4 bases, with 8 bases between. CDR1 is SGHVS and CDR2 is FQNEAQ in the germline V gene. CDR3 sequence reads: CASSLSGVNEKLFF. CDR3 in DNA: TGTGCCAGCAGCTTATCAGGGGTTAATGAAAAACTGTTTTTT.